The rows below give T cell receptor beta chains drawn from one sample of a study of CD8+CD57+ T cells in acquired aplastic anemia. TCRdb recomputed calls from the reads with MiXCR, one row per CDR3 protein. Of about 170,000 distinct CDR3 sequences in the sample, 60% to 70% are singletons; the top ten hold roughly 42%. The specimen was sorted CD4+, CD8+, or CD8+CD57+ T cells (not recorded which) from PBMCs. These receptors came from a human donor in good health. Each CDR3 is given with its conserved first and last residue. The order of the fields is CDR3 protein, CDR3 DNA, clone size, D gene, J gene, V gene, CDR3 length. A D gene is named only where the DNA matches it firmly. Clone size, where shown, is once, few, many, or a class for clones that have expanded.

CDR3 protein: CASSLETVYEQYF; CDR3 DNA: TGTGCCAGCAGCTTGGAGACAGTTTACGAGCAGTACTTC; clone size: once; D gene: .; J gene: TRBJ2-7; V gene: TRBV5-4; CDR3 length: 13
CDR3 protein: CASSLASGVPYNEQFF; CDR3 DNA: TGTGCCAGCAGCTTAGCGTCAGGGGTACCCTACAATGAGCAGTTCTTC; clone size: .; D gene: .; J gene: TRBJ2-1; V gene: TRBV7-8; CDR3 length: 16
CDR3 protein: CSVEEGSGQGAYEQYF; CDR3 DNA: TGCAGCGTTGAAGAGGGTTCCGGACAGGGGGCTTACGAGCAGTACTTC; clone size: .; D gene: TRBD1; J gene: TRBJ2-7; V gene: TRBV29-1; CDR3 length: 16
CDR3 protein: CASSHRPTNTGELFF; CDR3 DNA: TGTGCCAGCAGCCACAGGCCGACGAACACCGGGGAGCTGTTTTTT; clone size: many; D gene: .; J gene: TRBJ2-2; V gene: TRBV7-9; CDR3 length: 15
CDR3 protein: CASSHLGGKGPYGYTF; CDR3 DNA: TGCGCCAGCAGCCACCTAGGGGGAAAGGGTCCCTATGGCTACACCTTC; clone size: .; D gene: .; J gene: TRBJ1-2; V gene: TRBV5-6; CDR3 length: 16
CDR3 protein: CASNRQGRAYEQYF; CDR3 DNA: TGTGCCAGTAATCGACAGGGGAGGGCCTACGAGCAGTACTTC; clone size: .; D gene: .; J gene: TRBJ2-7; V gene: TRBV19; CDR3 length: 14
CDR3 protein: CASGVGSNQPQHF; CDR3 DNA: TGTGCCAGTGGCGTGGGTAGCAATCAGCCCCAGCATTTT; clone size: .; D gene: .; J gene: TRBJ1-5; V gene: TRBV19; CDR3 length: 13
CDR3 protein: CASSLGLANTGELFF; CDR3 DNA: TGTGCCAGCAGCCTGGGACTAGCGAACACCGGGGAGCTGTTTTTT; clone size: .; D gene: TRBD2; J gene: TRBJ2-2; V gene: TRBV7-6; CDR3 length: 15
CDR3 protein: CASEGNTEAFF; CDR3 DNA: TGTGCCAGCGAGGGGAACACTGAAGCTTTCTTT; clone size: .; D gene: .; J gene: TRBJ1-1; V gene: TRBV6-6; CDR3 length: 11
CDR3 protein: CASSLRGVNGGEQFF; CDR3 DNA: TGTGCCAGCAGCTTACGGGGGGTGAACGGCGGTGAGCAGTTCTTC; clone size: .; D gene: TRBD2; J gene: TRBJ2-1; V gene: TRBV7-2; CDR3 length: 15
CDR3 protein: CSASESSIHTDTQYF; CDR3 DNA: TGCAGTGCTAGTGAATCCTCGATTCACACAGATACGCAGTATTTT; clone size: .; D gene: .; J gene: TRBJ2-3; V gene: TRBV20-1; CDR3 length: 15
CDR3 protein: CAISDGTGKDSPLHF; CDR3 DNA: TGTGCCATCAGTGATGGGACGGGCAAGGATTCACCCCTCCACTTT; clone size: few; D gene: .; J gene: TRBJ1-6; V gene: TRBV10-3; CDR3 length: 15
CDR3 protein: CASSLAPGREDLTDTQYF; CDR3 DNA: TGTGCCAGCAGCTTAGCGCCTGGGCGGGAGGACCTCACAGATACGCAGTATTTT; clone size: many; D gene: TRBD2; J gene: TRBJ2-3; V gene: TRBV7-8; CDR3 length: 18
CDR3 protein: CASSEGHQGYTF; CDR3 DNA: TGCGCCAGCAGCGAGGGACACCAAGGCTACACCTTC; clone size: many; D gene: .; J gene: TRBJ1-2; V gene: TRBV4-1; CDR3 length: 12
CDR3 protein: CSVEESGIGQYF; CDR3 DNA: TGCAGCGTTGAAGAGAGTGGAATCGGGCAGTACTTC; clone size: many; D gene: .; J gene: TRBJ2-7; V gene: TRBV29-1; CDR3 length: 12
CDR3 protein: CASSRGDNRGLNEKLFF; CDR3 DNA: TGTGCCAGCAGCCGGGGGGACAACAGGGGGCTTAATGAAAAACTGTTTTTT; clone size: .; D gene: TRBD1; J gene: TRBJ1-4; V gene: TRBV7-4; CDR3 length: 17
CDR3 protein: CASSGGDFSYNEQFF; CDR3 DNA: TGTGCCAGCAGCGGAGGTGATTTCTCCTACAATGAGCAGTTCTTC; clone size: .; D gene: .; J gene: TRBJ2-1; V gene: TRBV9; CDR3 length: 15
CDR3 protein: CASSPFSDWNYGYTF; CDR3 DNA: TGTGCCAGCAGCCCCTTTTCGGACTGGAACTATGGCTACACCTTC; clone size: .; D gene: .; J gene: TRBJ1-2; V gene: TRBV9; CDR3 length: 15
CDR3 protein: CASSYGETQYF; CDR3 DNA: TGTGCCAGCAGTTACGGGGAGACCCAGTACTTC; clone size: few; D gene: .; J gene: TRBJ2-5; V gene: TRBV7-9; CDR3 length: 11
CDR3 protein: CSARQASGGGSPLHF; CDR3 DNA: TGCAGTGCTAGACAGGCTTCAGGGGGCGGTTCACCCCTCCACTTT; clone size: few; D gene: TRBD1; J gene: TRBJ1-6; V gene: TRBV20-1; CDR3 length: 15
CDR3 protein: CASGALRGWVTYEQYF; CDR3 DNA: TGTGCTAGTGGCGCCCTCAGGGGATGGGTGACCTACGAGCAGTACTTC; clone size: few; D gene: .; J gene: TRBJ2-7; V gene: TRBV12-5; CDR3 length: 16
CDR3 protein: CASSDRAPSYEQYF; CDR3 DNA: TGTGCCAGTAGCGACAGGGCCCCTTCCTACGAGCAGTACTTC; clone size: .; D gene: TRBD1; J gene: TRBJ2-7; V gene: TRBV19; CDR3 length: 14
CDR3 protein: CASGPGYQETQYF; CDR3 DNA: TGTGCCTCGGGGCCAGGGTACCAAGAGACCCAGTACTTC; clone size: .; D gene: .; J gene: TRBJ2-5; V gene: TRBV7-8; CDR3 length: 13
CDR3 protein: CSASLPGSYNEQFF; CDR3 DNA: TGCAGTGCTAGCCTCCCGGGCTCCTACAATGAGCAGTTCTTC; clone size: .; D gene: .; J gene: TRBJ2-1; V gene: TRBV20-1; CDR3 length: 14
CDR3 protein: CSAGLTEAFF; CDR3 DNA: TGCAGTGCGGGACTCACTGAAGCTTTCTTT; clone size: .; D gene: .; J gene: TRBJ1-1; V gene: TRBV20-1; CDR3 length: 10
CDR3 protein: CASSVGGTDPTYEQYF; CDR3 DNA: TGTGCCAGCAGCGTAGGGGGGACGGACCCTACCTACGAGCAGTACTTC; clone size: .; D gene: .; J gene: TRBJ2-7; V gene: TRBV9; CDR3 length: 16
CDR3 protein: CASSLGAGGEEKLFF; CDR3 DNA: TGTGCCAGCAGCTTGGGGGCAGGGGGAGAAGAAAAACTGTTTTTT; clone size: .; D gene: TRBD1; J gene: TRBJ1-4; V gene: TRBV5-4; CDR3 length: 15
CDR3 protein: CASSFLGGDGYTF; CDR3 DNA: TGTGCCAGCAGCTTCTTGGGCGGCGATGGCTACACCTTC; clone size: .; D gene: .; J gene: TRBJ1-2; V gene: TRBV7-9; CDR3 length: 13
CDR3 protein: CASSLGRHNSPLHF; CDR3 DNA: TGTGCCAGCAGCTTAGGACGGCATAATTCACCCCTCCACTTT; clone size: many; D gene: .; J gene: TRBJ1-6; V gene: TRBV5-8; CDR3 length: 14
CDR3 protein: CATSRGRGGETQYF; CDR3 DNA: TGTGCCACCAGCAGAGGACGCGGAGGAGAGACCCAGTACTTC; clone size: .; D gene: .; J gene: TRBJ2-5; V gene: TRBV15; CDR3 length: 14
CDR3 protein: CSVEGGLTDTQYF; CDR3 DNA: TGCAGCGTTGAGGGCGGGCTCACAGATACGCAGTATTTT; clone size: few; D gene: .; J gene: TRBJ2-3; V gene: TRBV29-1; CDR3 length: 13
CDR3 protein: CSARDGYSSYEQYF; CDR3 DNA: TGCAGTGCTAGAGATGGTTACAGCTCCTACGAGCAGTACTTC; clone size: many; D gene: .; J gene: TRBJ2-7; V gene: TRBV20-1; CDR3 length: 14
CDR3 protein: CASSPKGRSKLFF; CDR3 DNA: TGTGCCAGTAGTCCCAAGGGGCGCAGTAAACTGTTTTTT; clone size: .; D gene: .; J gene: TRBJ1-4; V gene: TRBV19; CDR3 length: 13
CDR3 protein: CATRLAGQETQYF; CDR3 DNA: TGTGCCACCAGGTTAGCGGGACAAGAGACCCAGTACTTC; clone size: .; D gene: TRBD2; J gene: TRBJ2-5; V gene: TRBV10-3; CDR3 length: 13
CDR3 protein: CASGSDWGQKETQYF; CDR3 DNA: TGCGCCAGCGGGTCGGATTGGGGACAGAAAGAGACCCAGTACTTC; clone size: .; D gene: TRBD1; J gene: TRBJ2-5; V gene: TRBV5-1; CDR3 length: 15
CDR3 protein: CASRGLRTGDSDTQYF; CDR3 DNA: TGTGCCAGCCGCGGGTTGCGGACAGGGGATTCAGATACGCAGTATTTT; clone size: few; D gene: TRBD1; J gene: TRBJ2-3; V gene: TRBV6-2/TRBV6-3; CDR3 length: 16
CDR3 protein: CAWSILGGDKQYF; CDR3 DNA: TGTGCCTGGAGTATATTAGGGGGCGACAAGCAGTACTTC; clone size: .; D gene: TRBD1; J gene: TRBJ2-7; V gene: TRBV30; CDR3 length: 13
CDR3 protein: CASRQHWDPQETQYF; CDR3 DNA: TGTGCCAGCAGGCAGCATTGGGACCCCCAAGAGACCCAGTACTTC; clone size: .; D gene: .; J gene: TRBJ2-5; V gene: TRBV10-1; CDR3 length: 15
CDR3 protein: CASSEISGHF; CDR3 DNA: TGTGCCAGCAGTGAAATTAGCGGCCACTTC; clone size: .; D gene: .; J gene: TRBJ2-7; V gene: TRBV2; CDR3 length: 10
CDR3 protein: CASSVGTVYGYTF; CDR3 DNA: TGTGCCAGTAGTGTCGGGACAGTATATGGCTACACCTTC; clone size: .; D gene: TRBD1; J gene: TRBJ1-2; V gene: TRBV19; CDR3 length: 13
CDR3 protein: CASGPLGAGGYEQYF; CDR3 DNA: TGTGCCAGCGGCCCCCTCGGCGCAGGGGGCTACGAGCAGTACTTC; clone size: .; D gene: TRBD1; J gene: TRBJ2-7; V gene: TRBV9; CDR3 length: 15
CDR3 protein: CASVLGQGIQPQHF; CDR3 DNA: TGTGCCAGCGTCCTAGGACAGGGGATACAGCCCCAGCATTTT; clone size: medium-sized; D gene: TRBD1; J gene: TRBJ1-5; V gene: TRBV2; CDR3 length: 14
CDR3 protein: CSARDAGFADTQYF; CDR3 DNA: TGCAGTGCTAGAGATGCAGGGTTCGCAGATACGCAGTATTTT; clone size: .; D gene: .; J gene: TRBJ2-3; V gene: TRBV20-1; CDR3 length: 14
CDR3 protein: CASSLEGGETQYF; CDR3 DNA: TGCGCCAGCAGCTTGGAGGGGGGAGAGACCCAGTACTTC; clone size: many; D gene: .; J gene: TRBJ2-5; V gene: TRBV5-1; CDR3 length: 13
CDR3 protein: CASGLEETIGGLTDTQYF; CDR3 DNA: TGTGCTAGTGGTTTGGAAGAAACAATCGGTGGACTCACAGATACGCAGTATTTT; clone size: few; D gene: .; J gene: TRBJ2-3; V gene: TRBV12-5; CDR3 length: 18
CDR3 protein: CASTLGTSSWETQYF; CDR3 DNA: TGTGCCAGCACCCTTGGGACATCGTCATGGGAGACCCAGTACTTC; clone size: .; D gene: .; J gene: TRBJ2-5; V gene: TRBV9; CDR3 length: 15
CDR3 protein: CASRIRDNNQPQHF; CDR3 DNA: TGTGCCAGCAGGATCCGGGACAACAATCAGCCCCAGCATTTT; clone size: .; D gene: .; J gene: TRBJ1-5; V gene: TRBV6-1; CDR3 length: 14
CDR3 protein: CSAPDRARSYEQYF; CDR3 DNA: TGCAGTGCCCCGGACAGGGCCCGCTCCTACGAGCAGTACTTC; clone size: .; D gene: TRBD1; J gene: TRBJ2-7; V gene: TRBV20-1; CDR3 length: 14
CDR3 protein: CASSSDSRQTQYF; CDR3 DNA: TGTGCCAGCAGCTCGGACAGTCGACAGACCCAGTACTTC; clone size: .; D gene: .; J gene: TRBJ2-5; V gene: TRBV7-6; CDR3 length: 13
CDR3 protein: CATSDSRVSGSYEQYF; CDR3 DNA: TGTGCCACCAGTGATTCCAGGGTCAGTGGTTCCTACGAGCAGTACTTC; clone size: .; D gene: .; J gene: TRBJ2-7; V gene: TRBV24-1; CDR3 length: 16
CDR3 protein: CSARDIGNEQFF; CDR3 DNA: TGCAGTGCTAGAGATATTGGTAATGAGCAGTTCTTC; clone size: once; D gene: .; J gene: TRBJ2-1; V gene: TRBV20-1; CDR3 length: 12
CDR3 protein: CATSGLGGKGLAGGLNYNEQFF; CDR3 DNA: TGTGCCACCAGTGGTTTAGGTGGCAAGGGACTAGCGGGAGGTCTGAACTACAATGAGCAGTTCTTC; clone size: .; D gene: TRBD2; J gene: TRBJ2-1; V gene: TRBV24-1; CDR3 length: 22
CDR3 protein: CATSDASGVSTDTQYF; CDR3 DNA: TGTGCCACCAGTGATGCTAGCGGGGTCAGCACAGATACGCAGTATTTT; clone size: .; D gene: TRBD2; J gene: TRBJ2-3; V gene: TRBV24-1; CDR3 length: 16
CDR3 protein: CVSSKVRGNQETQYF; CDR3 DNA: TGTGTCAGCTCCAAGGTACGGGGGAATCAAGAGACCCAGTACTTC; clone size: .; D gene: .; J gene: TRBJ2-5; V gene: TRBV25-1; CDR3 length: 15
CDR3 protein: CATLGDRSGNTIYF; CDR3 DNA: TGTGCCACACTGGGCGATCGCTCTGGAAACACCATATATTTT; clone size: .; D gene: .; J gene: TRBJ1-3; V gene: TRBV19; CDR3 length: 14
CDR3 protein: CASSVGDPGSYEQYF; CDR3 DNA: TGTGCCAGCAGCGTAGGGGACCCCGGGTCCTACGAGCAGTACTTC; clone size: .; D gene: .; J gene: TRBJ2-7; V gene: TRBV13; CDR3 length: 15
CDR3 protein: CSASMLAGVSRGDEQFF; CDR3 DNA: TGCAGTGCTAGTATGCTAGCGGGAGTAAGTAGGGGCGATGAGCAGTTCTTC; clone size: .; D gene: TRBD2; J gene: TRBJ2-1; V gene: TRBV20-1; CDR3 length: 17
CDR3 protein: CAWKLVANTGELFF; CDR3 DNA: TGTGCCTGGAAATTAGTCGCGAACACCGGGGAGCTGTTTTTT; clone size: .; D gene: .; J gene: TRBJ2-2; V gene: TRBV30; CDR3 length: 14